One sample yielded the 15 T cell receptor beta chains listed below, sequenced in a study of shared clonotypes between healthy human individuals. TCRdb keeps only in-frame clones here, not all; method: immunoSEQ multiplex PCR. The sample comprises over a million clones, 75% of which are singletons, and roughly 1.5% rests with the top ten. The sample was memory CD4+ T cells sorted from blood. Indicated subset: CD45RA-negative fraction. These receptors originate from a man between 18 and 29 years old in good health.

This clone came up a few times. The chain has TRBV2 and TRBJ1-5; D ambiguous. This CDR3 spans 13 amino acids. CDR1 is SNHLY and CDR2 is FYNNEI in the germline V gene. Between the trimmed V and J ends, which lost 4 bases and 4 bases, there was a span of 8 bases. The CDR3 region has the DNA TGTGCCAGCAGTGCCGGACCGAATCAGCCCCAGCATTTT. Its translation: CASSAGPNQPQHF.

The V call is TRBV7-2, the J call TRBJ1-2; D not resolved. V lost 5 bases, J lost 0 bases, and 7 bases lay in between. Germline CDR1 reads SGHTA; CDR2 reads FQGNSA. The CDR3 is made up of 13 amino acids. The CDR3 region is CASSPGANYGYTF. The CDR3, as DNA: TGTGCCAGCAGCCCAGGCGCTAACTATGGCTACACCTTC.

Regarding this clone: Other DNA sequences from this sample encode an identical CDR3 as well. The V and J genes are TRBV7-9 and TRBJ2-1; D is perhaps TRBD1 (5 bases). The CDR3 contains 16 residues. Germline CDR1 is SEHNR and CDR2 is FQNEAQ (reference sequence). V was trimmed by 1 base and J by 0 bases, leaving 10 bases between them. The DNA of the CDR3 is TGTGCCAGCAGCTTAGGAGACAGAAGCTCCTACAATGAGCAGTTCTTC. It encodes CASSLGDRSSYNEQFF.

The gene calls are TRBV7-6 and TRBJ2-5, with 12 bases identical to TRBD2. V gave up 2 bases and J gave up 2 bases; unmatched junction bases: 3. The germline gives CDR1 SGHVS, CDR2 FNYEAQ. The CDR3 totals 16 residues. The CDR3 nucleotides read TGTGCCAGCAGCTTAAATCTAGCGGGGGGGCAAGAGACCCAGTACTTC. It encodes CASSLNLAGGQETQYF. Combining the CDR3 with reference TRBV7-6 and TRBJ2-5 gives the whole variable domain GAGVSQSPRYKVTKRGQDVALRCDPISGHVSLYWYRQALGQGPEFLTYFNYEAQQDKSGLPNDRFSAERPEGSISTLTIQRTEQRDSAMYRCASSLNLAGGQETQYFGPGTRLLVL.

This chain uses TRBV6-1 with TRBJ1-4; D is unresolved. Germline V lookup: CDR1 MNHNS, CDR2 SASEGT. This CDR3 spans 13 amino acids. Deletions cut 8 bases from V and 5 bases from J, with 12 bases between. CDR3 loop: CASWSGLNEKLFF. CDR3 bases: TGTGCCAGCTGGTCCGGACTAAATGAAAAACTGTTTTTT.

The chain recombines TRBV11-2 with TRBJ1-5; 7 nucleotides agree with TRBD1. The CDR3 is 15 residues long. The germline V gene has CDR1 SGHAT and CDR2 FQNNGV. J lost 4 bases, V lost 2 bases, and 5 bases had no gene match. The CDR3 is CASSLLTGENQPQHF. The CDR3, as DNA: TGTGCCAGCAGCTTATTAACAGGGGAGAATCAGCCCCAGCATTTT.

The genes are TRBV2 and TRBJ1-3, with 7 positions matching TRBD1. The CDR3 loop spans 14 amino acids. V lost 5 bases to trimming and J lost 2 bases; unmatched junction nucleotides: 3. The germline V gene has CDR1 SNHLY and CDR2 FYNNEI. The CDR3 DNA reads TGTGCCAGCAGTCTGACAGGGACTGGAAACACCATATATTTT. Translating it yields CASSLTGTGNTIYF.

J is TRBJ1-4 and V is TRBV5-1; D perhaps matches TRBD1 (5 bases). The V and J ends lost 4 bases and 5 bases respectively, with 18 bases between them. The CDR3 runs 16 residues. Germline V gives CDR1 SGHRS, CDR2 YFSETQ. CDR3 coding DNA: TGCGCCAGCAGCCCCTGGGACGGGACCCGCAATGAAAAACTGTTTTTT. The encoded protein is CASSPWDGTRNEKLFF. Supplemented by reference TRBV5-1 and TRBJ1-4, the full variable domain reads KAGVTQTPRYLIKTRGQQVTLSCSPISGHRSVSWYQQTPGQGLQFLFEYFSETQRNKGNFPGRFSGRQFSNSRSEMNVSTLELGDSALYLCASSPWDGTRNEKLFFGSGTQLSVL.

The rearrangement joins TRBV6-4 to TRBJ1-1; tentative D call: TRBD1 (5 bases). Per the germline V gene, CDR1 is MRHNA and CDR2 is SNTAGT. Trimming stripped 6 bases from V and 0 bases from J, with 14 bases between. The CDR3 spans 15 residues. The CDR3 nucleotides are TGTGCCAGCAGCCCGACCGGGACTGTGAACACTGAAGCTTTCTTT. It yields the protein CASSPTGTVNTEAFF.

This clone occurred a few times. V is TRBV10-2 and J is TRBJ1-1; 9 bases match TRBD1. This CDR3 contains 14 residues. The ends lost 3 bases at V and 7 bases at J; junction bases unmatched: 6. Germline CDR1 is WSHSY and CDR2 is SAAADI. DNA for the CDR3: TGCGCCAGCAGTGAACAGGGGGCGCGGAATGAAGCTTTCTTT. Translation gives CASSEQGARNEAFF.

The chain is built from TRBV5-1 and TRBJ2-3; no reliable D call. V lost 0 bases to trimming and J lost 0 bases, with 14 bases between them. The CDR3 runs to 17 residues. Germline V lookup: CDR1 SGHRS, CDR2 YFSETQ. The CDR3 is CASSLDGRQRSTDTQYF. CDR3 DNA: TGCGCCAGCAGCTTGGACGGCAGACAAAGAAGCACAGATACGCAGTATTTT.

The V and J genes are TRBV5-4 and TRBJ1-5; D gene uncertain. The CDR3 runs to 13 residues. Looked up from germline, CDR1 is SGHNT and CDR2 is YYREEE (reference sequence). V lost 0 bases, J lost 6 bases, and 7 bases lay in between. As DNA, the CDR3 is TGTGCCAGCAGCTTGGATGTCGGTCAGCCCCAGCATTTT. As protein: CASSLDVGQPQHF.

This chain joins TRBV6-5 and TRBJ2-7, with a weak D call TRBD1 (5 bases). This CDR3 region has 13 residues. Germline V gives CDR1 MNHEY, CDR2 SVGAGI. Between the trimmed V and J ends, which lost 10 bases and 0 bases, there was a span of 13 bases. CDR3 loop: CAIMGQFSYEQYF. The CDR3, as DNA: TGTGCCATCATGGGGCAGTTCTCCTACGAGCAGTACTTC.

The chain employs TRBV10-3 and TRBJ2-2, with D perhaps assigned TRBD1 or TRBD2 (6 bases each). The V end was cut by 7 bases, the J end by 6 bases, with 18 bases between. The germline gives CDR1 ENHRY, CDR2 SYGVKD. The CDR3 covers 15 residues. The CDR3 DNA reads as TGTGCCATCAATCCAGGGGCGGGGTTGTCCGGGGAGCTGTTTTTT. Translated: CAINPGAGLSGELFF.

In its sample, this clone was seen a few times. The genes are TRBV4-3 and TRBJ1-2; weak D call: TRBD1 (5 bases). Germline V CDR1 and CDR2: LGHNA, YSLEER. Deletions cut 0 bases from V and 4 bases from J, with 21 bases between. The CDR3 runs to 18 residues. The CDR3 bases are TGCGCCAGCAGCCAAGACCGGTTGGATGGGGGATTTGGCTATGGCTACACCTTC. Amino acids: CASSQDRLDGGFGYGYTF.